The present T cell receptor beta chain was sequenced within a study of cytomegalovirus exposure and HLA in healthy donors. Regarding the study as a whole: Data from an earlier analysis indicated that most TCR beta V segments were productive either about 87% or about 30% of the time.

Turning to this clone: As yet, its antigen is unknown.

PCR primers comprised 60 Vbeta and 13 Jbeta primers. Produced via immunoSEQ multiplex PCR; TCRdb's table is partial and in-frame only. This repertoire shows about 150,000 clones, roughly 79% found once; its top ten account for roughly 2.8%. Between the trimmed V and J ends, which lost 3 bases and 7 bases, there was a span of 15 bases. CDR1 GTSNPN and CDR2 SVGIG come from the germline V gene (reference sequence). This CDR3 is 13 amino acids long. The V gene is TRBV30, the J gene TRBJ1-2; tentatively, D is TRBD1 (5 bases). The receptor's source is a man between 18 and 29 years old in good health and CMV-seronegative. Sequenced: PBMCs. CDR3 sequence (DNA): TGTGCCTGGAGCCTTGGGACTTCGGTTGGCTACACCTTC. Its translation is CAWSLGTSVGYTF.